A single sample gave rise to the 20 T cell receptor beta chains below, sequenced in a study of cytomegalovirus exposure and HLA in healthy donors (dated by TCRdb to between 2016 and 2019). The library was obtained by the immunoSEQ multiplex PCR assay. A mixture of 60 forward primers for TCR Vbeta segments and 13 reverse primers for TCR Jbeta segments was used in the multiplex PCR. The table comes from immuneACCESS by way of TCRdb, which keeps in-frame sequences with V and J called. Part of the clones is missing from these tables; in studies checked, under half for an unresolved V gene and the rest for unknown reasons. The sample table contains about 220,000 clones; only one count was recorded for roughly 88% of them. Approximately 0.71% of the sample is taken by the ten largest. The sequencing sample was made of PBMCs. The receptors stem from a boy younger than 10 in good health and CMV-seronegative.

The chain recombines TRBV9 with TRBJ2-1, with 8 bases fitting TRBD2. Germline loops: CDR1 SGDLS, CDR2 YYNGEE. The CDR3 runs to 16 residues. V lost 6 bases and J lost 3; bases outside the gene matches: 11. CDR3 loop: CASTTKGSGGYNEQFF. CDR3 nucleotides: TGTGCCAGCACCACCAAGGGGAGCGGGGGCTACAATGAGCAGTTCTTC.

The V and J genes are TRBV5-4 and TRBJ2-7, with a possible D match to TRBD2 (6 bases). Looked up from germline, CDR1 is SGHNT and CDR2 is YYREEE (reference sequence). The CDR3 spans 14 residues. V shed 4 bases and J shed 2 bases, with 13 bases lying between them. The DNA for the CDR3 is TGTGCCAGCAGCCCCGCCGGGACTCCCTACGAGCAGTACTTC. The encoded protein is CASSPAGTPYEQYF.

The chain carries TRBV6-1 and TRBJ2-5; possibly TRBD1 for D (5 bases). Germline V lookup: CDR1 MNHNS, CDR2 SASEGT. This CDR3 spans 13 amino acids. V was clipped by 10 bases and J by 6 bases, with 18 bases between them. The CDR3 DNA is TGTGCCACCCGCTGGCAGGGTAAACAGACCCAGTACTTC. It is translated as CATRWQGKQTQYF.

Written as DNA, the CDR3 is TGTGCCAGCAGGGGCGACTCCTACGAGCAGTACTTC. This codes for CASRGDSYEQYF. The chain links TRBV6-5 to TRBJ2-7; no definite D call. Germline V gene data show CDR1 as MNHEY and CDR2 as SVGAGI. Trimming took 6 bases from V and 0 from J, leaving 6 bases between them. The CDR3 contains 12 residues.

This rearrangement joins TRBV15 to TRBJ2-1; 7 bases agree with TRBD2. CDR1 and CDR2 from the germline V gene are LNHNV and YYDKDF (reference sequence). CDR3 size: 15 residues. V lost 3 bases, J lost 8 bases, and 10 bases stayed unmatched. In DNA, the CDR3 is TGTGCCACCAGCAGCCTTCCAGCGGGAACTCATGAGCAGTTCTTC. Amino acids: CATSSLPAGTHEQFF.

This chain connects TRBV6-5 to TRBJ1-2, with a tentative D call TRBD1 (5 bases). Trimming removed 6 bases from V and 4 bases from J, with 12 bases in between. The germline V gene has CDR1 MNHEY and CDR2 SVGAGI. CDR3 length: 13 residues. The CDR3 coding sequence is TGTGCCAGCAGGGGACGGGAGATCTATGGCTACACCTTC. Translated, it gives CASRGREIYGYTF.

The gene calls are TRBV4-1 and TRBJ2-4, with unresolved D. The V and J ends lost 0 bases and 6 bases respectively, with 24 bases between them. Germline V lookup: CDR1 MGHRA, CDR2 YSYEKL. The CDR3 sequence is 19 residues long. The CDR3 nucleotides are TGCGCCAGCAGCCAAGATAGTTTAGTTACCCCCTTGTTCGGAAACATTCAGTACTTC. Encoded protein: CASSQDSLVTPLFGNIQYF.

The chain carries TRBV9 and TRBJ1-3; D unresolved. There are 14 residues in the CDR3. In germline, CDR1 is SGDLS, CDR2 YYNGEE. V was pared by 3 bases and J by 2 bases, with 9 bases between. CDR3 amino acids: CASSGVFTGNTIYF. CDR3 bases: TGTGCCAGCAGCGGCGTTTTTACTGGAAACACCATATATTTT. Full variable domain (missing parts from reference TRBV9 and TRBJ1-3): DSGVTQTPKHLITATGQRVTLRCSPRSGDLSVYWYQQSLDQGLQFLIQYYNGEERAKGNILERFSAQQFPDLHSELNLSSLELGDSALYFCASSGVFTGNTIYFGEGSWLTVV.

This rearrangement joins TRBV5-4 to TRBJ2-2; tentatively, D is TRBD2 (6 bases). Germline V lookup: CDR1 SGHNT, CDR2 YYREEE (reference sequence). Trimming stripped 0 bases from V and 6 bases from J, with 15 bases between. This CDR3 has 16 amino acids. CDR3 sequence reads: CASSLGGEVRAGELFF. CDR3 nucleotide sequence: TGTGCCAGCAGCTTGGGTGGGGAGGTGCGGGCCGGGGAGCTGTTTTTT.

The rearrangement joins TRBV7-8 to TRBJ2-7; tentative D call: TRBD2 (6 bases). V was cut by 5 bases and J by 2 bases, with 16 bases left in between. The CDR3 runs 15 residues. Germline V gene data show CDR1 as SGHVS and CDR2 as FQNEAQ. The CDR3 DNA is TGTGCCAGCAGCCCTCTGGGTAGCGGCACCTACGAGCAGTACTTC. It yields the protein CASSPLGSGTYEQYF. Filled out from reference TRBV7-8 and TRBJ2-7, the complete variable domain reads GAGVSQSPRYKVAKRGQDVALRCDPISGHVSLFWYQQALGQGPEFLTYFQNEAQLDKSGLPSDRFFAERPEGSVSTLKIQRTQQEDSAVYLCASSPLGSGTYEQYFGPGTRLTVT.

CDR3 bases: TGTGCCAGCAGCTTAGGGGCGGGCAGCGTCTATAATTCACCCCTCCACTTT. Its protein product is CASSLGAGSVYNSPLHF. The rearrangement uses TRBV7-2 and TRBJ1-6; D is uncertain. The germline V gene encodes CDR1 SGHTA and CDR2 FQGNSA. The V gene lost 1 base and the J gene lost 3 bases, with 13 bases spanning the gap. This CDR3 has 17 residues.

The chain uses TRBV29-1 and TRBJ1-1, with a possible D match to TRBD1 (5 bases). Germline CDR1 and CDR2: SQVTM and ANQGSEA. This CDR3 has 13 residues. Written as DNA, the CDR3 is TGCACCTTTCAAGGGACTTTGGGTACTGAAGCTTTCTTT. Its protein product is CTFQGTLGTEAFF. The whole variable domain, remainder taken from reference TRBV29-1 and TRBJ1-1, is SAVISQKPSRDICQRGTSLTIQCQVDSQVTMMFWYRQQPGQSLTLIATANQGSEATYESGFVIDKFPISRPNLTFSTLTVSNMSPEDSSIYLCTFQGTLGTEAFFGQGTRLTVV.

V is TRBV19 and J is TRBJ2-1, with TRBD2 matching 13 bases. This CDR3 has 16 residues. The germline gives CDR1 LNHDA, CDR2 SQIVND (reference sequence). The J segment lost 6 bases and the V segment lost 5 bases, leaving 7 bases of the junction unmatched. This CDR3 is CASSFPTSGGLNEQFF. CDR3 DNA: TGTGCCAGTAGTTTCCCGACTAGCGGGGGGCTCAATGAGCAGTTCTTC.

This clone was detected only a few times. The CDR3 is CASSLDGRGTDTQYF. CDR3 DNA sequence: TGTGCCAGCAGCTTAGACGGGAGAGGCACAGATACGCAGTATTTT. The gene calls are TRBV7-6 and TRBJ2-3; D might be TRBD2 (6 bases). Germline V lookup: CDR1 SGHVS, CDR2 FNYEAQ. The V end was cut by 1 base, the J end by 1 base, with 9 bases between. The CDR3 runs to 15 residues. The entire variable domain, with the rest obtained from reference TRBV7-6 and TRBJ2-3, is as follows: GAGVSQSPRYKVTKRGQDVALRCDPISGHVSLYWYRQALGQGPEFLTYFNYEAQQDKSGLPNDRFSAERPEGSISTLTIQRTEQRDSAMYRCASSLDGRGTDTQYFGPGTRLTVL.

The chain couples TRBV27 to TRBJ1-1; D not certain. Trimming pared 2 bases from V and 2 bases from J, leaving 15 bases between. CDR1 and CDR2 from the germline V gene are MNHEY and SMNVEV (reference sequence). CDR3 length: 16 residues. CDR3 sequence: CASSLTALQVNTEAFF. DNA for the CDR3: TGTGCCAGCAGTTTAACAGCCCTGCAGGTAAACACTGAAGCTTTCTTT.

V usage is TRBV19 and J usage is TRBJ2-1; D perhaps matches TRBD2 (5 bases). The V and J ends lost 7 bases and 3 bases respectively, with 13 bases between them. CDR1 LNHDA and CDR2 SQIVND come from the germline V gene (reference sequence). The CDR3 totals 14 residues. CDR3 residues: CASNEGENYNEQFF. In DNA form, the CDR3 reads TGTGCCAGTAACGAGGGAGAGAACTACAATGAGCAGTTCTTC.

The chain uses TRBV7-2 and TRBJ2-6; possibly TRBD2 for D (6 bases). This CDR3 is 17 amino acids long. CDR1 is SGHTA, CDR2 FQGNSA, per germline. Trimming took 6 bases from V and 0 from J, leaving 15 bases between them. The CDR3 bases are TGTGCCAGCAGTTCGATGGGACTCCACTCTGGGGCCAACGTCCTGACTTTC. Amino acid sequence: CASSSMGLHSGANVLTF.

This chain connects TRBV13 to TRBJ2-3; D remains ambiguous. Looked up from germline, CDR1 is PRHDT and CDR2 is FYEKMQ (reference sequence). The V end was cut by 5 bases, the J end by 6 bases, with 9 bases between. The CDR3 runs 12 residues. The CDR3 here is CASSPPPDTQYF. CDR3 nucleotide sequence: TGTGCCAGCAGCCCCCCCCCGGATACGCAGTATTTT.

The chain links TRBV5-1 to TRBJ1-2; no firm D call. CDR3 length: 13 amino acids. CDR1 and CDR2 from the germline V gene are SGHRS and YFSETQ. The V and J ends lost 4 bases and 2 bases respectively, with 9 bases between them. CDR3 sequence reads: CASSRGENYGYTF. CDR3 DNA sequence: TGCGCCAGCAGCCGGGGAGAAAACTATGGCTACACCTTC.

Note on this clone: The same CDR3 is also encoded by other DNA sequences in this sample. The gene calls are TRBV19 and TRBJ1-3, with D hard to call. The CDR3 has 14 amino acids. The ends were cut back, 5 bases at V and 1 base at J, with 9 bases in the middle. Germline CDR1 is LNHDA and CDR2 is SQIVND (reference sequence). For the CDR3, the DNA is TGTGCCAGTAGTCCCGGGATTTCTGGAAACACCATATATTTT. Translated, it gives CASSPGISGNTIYF.